The 27 T cell receptor beta chains reported below all come from one sample, sequenced in a study of blood T cell repertoires in COVID-19. Profiling relied on immunoSEQ multiplex PCR, and the TCRdb table lists in-frame clones only, not all of them. The sample has fewer than 450,000 clones, more than 70% seen once; the top ten hold over 9.5%. Material: peripheral blood. These receptor sequences come from a woman in her 50s with COVID-19, enrolled during active disease.

The rearrangement joins TRBV5-1 to TRBJ1-4; a possible D gene is TRBD1 (6 bases). The length of the CDR3 is 15 residues. CDR1 is SGHRS, CDR2 YFSETQ, per germline. The V and J ends lost 3 bases and 2 bases respectively, with 11 bases between them. The CDR3 DNA reads TGCGCCAGCAGCTCCTCAGGGGCGACTAATGAAAAACTGTTTTTT. Amino acid sequence: CASSSSGATNEKLFF.

The chain combines TRBV30 with TRBJ1-2, with a tentative D call TRBD1 (5 bases). The ends were cut back, 7 bases at V and 4 bases at J, with 10 bases in the middle. This CDR3 comprises 11 residues. Germline values: CDR1 GTSNPN, CDR2 SVGIG (reference sequence). As DNA, the CDR3 is TGTGCCTCGGGGGTCACCTATGGCTACACCTTC. It translates to CASGVTYGYTF.

The CDR3 coding sequence is TGTGCCAGCAGTTCCTCGACTAGCGGGGGAGGCTACGAGCAGTACTTC. Translation gives CASSSSTSGGGYEQYF. The chain is built from TRBV6-2 or TRBV6-3 and TRBJ2-7; 12 bases line up with TRBD2. With V trimmed by 4 bases and J by 3 bases, 7 bases remained unmatched. This CDR3 has 16 amino acids. Germline CDR1 MNHEY, CDR2 SVGEGT.

The gene calls are TRBV29-1 and TRBJ2-5, with unresolved D. Deletions cut 8 bases from V and 5 bases from J, with 12 bases between. The CDR3 loop spans 11 amino acids. Germline loops: CDR1 SQVTM, CDR2 ANQGSEA. The CDR3 loop reads CSSGAGETQYF. In nucleotides, the CDR3 is TGCAGCTCCGGAGCTGGGGAGACCCAGTACTTC.

The genes are TRBV7-8 and TRBJ1-2; 9 bases are shared with TRBD1. Germline-derived CDR1 and CDR2 are SGHVS and FQNEAQ. The CDR3 is 15 amino acids. After removal of 2 bases from V and 3 bases from J, the junction contained 4 bases not matched to a gene. This CDR3 reads CASSLKQGADYGYTF. The CDR3, as DNA: TGTGCCAGCAGCTTAAAACAGGGGGCAGACTATGGCTACACCTTC.

V gene TRBV7-9 combines with J gene TRBJ1-5, with 7 bases that match TRBD1. Trimming at V came to 5 bases and at J to 0 bases, leaving 4 bases not matched to a gene. The germline gives CDR1 SEHNR, CDR2 FQNEAQ (reference sequence). The CDR3 is 15 residues long. The CDR3 DNA reads as TGTGCCAGCAGCGGGGGGACAGCTAGCAATCAGCCCCAGCATTTT. This sequence encodes CASSGGTASNQPQHF.

V and J are TRBV5-1 and TRBJ1-1; no reliable D call. Germline CDR1 SGHRS, CDR2 YFSETQ. Trimming removed 0 bases at V and 7 bases at J, with 10 bases between. The CDR3 extends over 13 amino acids. In DNA, the CDR3 is TGCGCCAGCAGCTTGGCCACGGGAAATGAAGCTTTCTTT. Amino acids: CASSLATGNEAFF.

This chain connects TRBV19 to TRBJ1-2; no clear D gene. Germline V gene data show CDR1 as LNHDA and CDR2 as SQIVND (reference sequence). The CDR3 length is 13 residues. V was pared by 1 base and J by 4 bases, with 7 bases between. The CDR3 sequence is CASSIGQVYGYTF. The CDR3 DNA sequence: TGTGCCAGTAGTATAGGCCAGGTCTATGGCTACACCTTC.

The gene calls are TRBV29-1 and TRBJ1-3; 8 nucleotides agree with TRBD1. This CDR3 spans 13 amino acids. The V gene's germline CDR1 is SQVTM and CDR2 ANQGSEA. V lost 4 bases and J lost 10; bases outside the gene matches: 9. CDR3 DNA: TGCAGCGTTGCGGAACAGGGGGGTAGTACCATATATTTT. It translates to CSVAEQGGSTIYF. Drawing the rest from reference TRBV29-1 and TRBJ1-3, the complete variable domain is SAVISQKPSRDICQRGTSLTIQCQVDSQVTMMFWYRQQPGQSLTLIATANQGSEATYESGFVIDKFPISRPNLTFSTLTVSNMSPEDSSIYLCSVAEQGGSTIYFGEGSWLTVV.

This clone was seen only once. The chain combines TRBV3-1 (or the pseudogene TRBV3-2) with TRBJ1-1, with a tentative D call TRBD1 (5 bases). This CDR3 has 14 amino acids. CDR1 is LGHDT, CDR2 YNNKEL, per germline (reference sequence). V lost 1 base and J lost 6, with 12 bases in between. CDR3 sequence (DNA): TGTGCCAGCAGCCAAGGGCCAGGGAGGGCTGAAGCTTTCTTT. Protein sequence: CASSQGPGRAEAFF.

The J gene is TRBJ1-2, the V gene TRBV30, with D perhaps matching TRBD1 (6 bases). Trimming left V 5 bases short and J 7 bases short, with 17 bases between. The CDR3 runs to 13 residues. Germline V gene data show CDR1 as GTSNPN and CDR2 as SVGIG (reference sequence). The DNA of the CDR3 is TGTGCCTGGCTCAATTACAGGGTTTTTGGCTACACCTTC. This gives the protein CAWLNYRVFGYTF.

The chain recombines TRBV3-1 (or the pseudogene TRBV3-2) with TRBJ1-1; tentatively, D is TRBD1 (6 bases). CDR3 size: 15 residues. Trimming shortened V by 1 base and J by 1 base, and 10 bases separated the two germline ends. Germline CDR1 is LGHDT and CDR2 is YNNKEL (reference sequence). The CDR3 here is CASSQGFRGNTEAFF. CDR3 DNA: TGTGCCAGCAGCCAAGGGTTCAGGGGGAACACTGAAGCTTTCTTT.

The rearrangement uses TRBV5-1 and TRBJ2-1, with D perhaps TRBD2 (6 bases). Looked up from germline, CDR1 is SGHRS and CDR2 is YFSETQ. V lost 2 bases to trimming and J lost 5 bases, with 14 bases between them. The CDR3 spans 15 residues. The CDR3 region is CASSLPGVGDNEQFF. As DNA, the CDR3 is TGCGCCAGCAGCTTACCGGGGGTCGGCGACAATGAGCAGTTCTTC.

The table lists this clone with a count of one. V and J are TRBV29-1 and TRBJ1-1; 8 positions match TRBD1. Germline-derived CDR1 and CDR2 are SQVTM and ANQGSEA. V trimming: 6 bases; J trimming: 5 bases; junction bases outside the gene matches: 8. CDR3 length: 13 amino acids. This CDR3 reads CSVDGQGLTEAFF. CDR3 coding DNA: TGCAGCGTCGATGGACAGGGCCTGACTGAAGCTTTCTTT.

The chain uses TRBV5-1 and TRBJ1-1, with D possibly matching TRBD1 (5 bases). Germline loops: CDR1 SGHRS, CDR2 YFSETQ. The CDR3 is made up of 14 amino acids. The V gene lost 3 bases and the J gene lost 1 base, with 10 bases spanning the gap. The CDR3 region has the DNA TGCGCCAGCAGCTCAGGACACGCGAACACTGAAGCTTTCTTT. This encodes CASSSGHANTEAFF.

The chain joins TRBV5-4 to TRBJ2-3; weak D call: TRBD1 (6 bases). This CDR3 region has 13 residues. V was shortened by 1 base and J by 5 bases, with 8 bases between the two germline ends. Germline V gene data show CDR1 as SGHNT and CDR2 as YYREEE (reference sequence). CDR3 protein: CASSLKGGDTQYF. The CDR3 DNA reads TGTGCCAGCAGCTTGAAAGGGGGAGATACGCAGTATTTT.

The chain is built from TRBV29-1 and TRBJ2-2, with 10 bases matching TRBD1. Germline V gene data show CDR1 as SQVTM and CDR2 as ANQGSEA. With V trimmed by 7 bases and J by 3 bases, 2 bases remained unmatched. The CDR3 is 13 amino acids. This CDR3 reads CSGQGADTGELFF. For the CDR3, the DNA is TGCAGCGGACAGGGGGCCGACACCGGGGAGCTGTTTTTT.

This clone has more than one count but fewer than ten. The V call is TRBV7-9, the J call TRBJ2-7; 7 bases align to TRBD1. Germline V gene sequence: CDR1 SEHNR, CDR2 FQNEAQ (reference sequence). This CDR3 contains 14 residues. V lost 4 bases to trimming and J lost 7 bases; unmatched junction nucleotides: 10. The CDR3 nucleotides are TGTGCCAGCAGCTCAGGACAGGCGAAGCAAGAGCAGTACTTC. Translated: CASSSGQAKQEQYF.

The V gene is TRBV4-1, the J gene TRBJ1-2; D gene uncertain. The CDR3 runs 15 residues. V was shortened by 1 base and J by 3 bases, with 12 bases between the two germline ends. The V gene's germline CDR1 is MGHRA and CDR2 YSYEKL. CDR3 amino acids: CASSQGGGVDYGYTF. Here the CDR3 DNA reads TGCGCCAGCAGCCAAGGAGGTGGAGTTGACTATGGCTACACCTTC.

This rearrangement joins TRBV10-3 to TRBJ1-1; tentatively, D is TRBD1 (6 bases). Trimming took off 0 bases at V and 4 bases at J, with 9 bases between the two ends. CDR3 length: 14 amino acids. Looked up from germline, CDR1 is ENHRY and CDR2 is SYGVKD. The CDR3 here is CAISESRGPTEAFF. Here the CDR3 DNA reads TGTGCCATCAGTGAGTCCAGGGGTCCCACTGAAGCTTTCTTT.

The CDR3 bases are TGTGCCAGCAGTCCCGACAGGTACTCTGGAAACACCATATATTTT. Amino acid sequence: CASSPDRYSGNTIYF. The chain uses TRBV7-9 and TRBJ1-3; perhaps TRBD1 as D (6 bases). Germline V gene sequence: CDR1 SEHNR, CDR2 FQNEAQ (reference sequence). This CDR3 region has 15 residues. V gave up 6 bases and J gave up 0 bases, with 12 bases separating them.

This rearrangement joins TRBV20-1 to TRBJ1-2; D uncertain. The V end lost 4 bases, the J end lost 1 base, and 4 bases lay between the germline ends. Germline V lookup: CDR1 DFQATT, CDR2 SNEGSKA (reference sequence). CDR3 length equals 11 residues. The CDR3: CSATVNYGYTF. For the CDR3, the DNA is TGCAGTGCTACCGTTAACTATGGCTACACCTTC.

The chain links TRBV30 to TRBJ1-1; D uncertain. Germline loops: CDR1 GTSNPN, CDR2 SVGIG (reference sequence). The length of the CDR3 is 14 residues. V lost 0 bases and J 4 bases, leaving 12 bases between the germline ends. Written as DNA, the CDR3 is TGTGCCTGGAGTGTACAGAGGGTCGGCACTGAAGCTTTCTTT. Its protein product is CAWSVQRVGTEAFF.

The rearrangement joins TRBV9 to TRBJ2-4; TRBD1 agrees at 7 bases. J was trimmed by 6 bases and V by 3 bases; bases with no gene match: 3. Germline CDR1 and CDR2: SGDLS and YYNGEE. The CDR3 has 13 amino acids. The CDR3 DNA reads as TGTGCCAGCAGCGATTACAGGGGAAACATTCAGTACTTC. Translation: CASSDYRGNIQYF.

The chain recombines TRBV7-9 with TRBJ2-7; 10 bases are shared with TRBD1. Trimming took 5 bases from V and 2 from J; bases not matched to a gene: 3. Germline V gene data show CDR1 as SEHNR and CDR2 as FQNEAQ (reference sequence). CDR3 length: 14 residues. The CDR3 protein is CASSAGTGAYEQYF. The CDR3 DNA reads TGTGCCAGCAGCGCAGGGACAGGGGCCTACGAGCAGTACTTC.

This clone was seen a single time. This chain uses TRBV7-9 with TRBJ2-3; 9 bases fit TRBD2. V lost 3 bases to trimming and J lost 1 base; unmatched junction nucleotides: 2. Germline CDR1 reads SEHNR; CDR2 reads FQNEAQ (reference sequence). The CDR3 totals 15 residues. DNA for the CDR3: TGTGCCAGCAGCTTCCAGCGGGGGGGCACAGATACGCAGTATTTT. It codes for CASSFQRGGTDTQYF.

The V and J genes are TRBV19 and TRBJ1-3; TRBD1 matches at 7 bases. V dropped 3 bases and J dropped 0; count of bases not matched to a gene: 2. The CDR3 loop spans 15 amino acids. Per the germline V gene, CDR1 is LNHDA and CDR2 is SQIVND (reference sequence). The CDR3 sequence is CASSMGQSSGNTIYF. DNA for the CDR3: TGTGCCAGTAGTATGGGACAGTCCTCTGGAAACACCATATATTTT.